This T cell receptor (beta chain) was identified during a study of T cells after posttransplantation cyclophosphamide. Trimming removed 3 bases from V and 2 bases from J, with 8 bases in between. There are 15 residues in the CDR3. Many counts were recorded for this clone. Profiled with immunoSEQ multiplex PCR; TCRdb holds only in-frame clones, not every one. The sample has 30,000 or so clones, none seen only once. The TCR originated in a woman aged 55-75 years in good health, CMV-negative, and a related stem cell transplant donor. The sequencing input was PBMCs. The chain links TRBV12-3 or TRBV12-4 to TRBJ2-6; maybe TRBD1 (6 bases). CDR3 nucleotide sequence: TGTGCCAGCAGTTTTGGGGGCGCTGGGGCCAACGTCCTGACTTTC. This codes for CASSFGGAGANVLTF.